Here is one T cell receptor (beta chain) with its context. The source of the sample is a study of T cells expressing NK-cell markers. Study at large: Of eight sequenced donors, seven were HCMV-seropositive and one HCMV-seronegative.

UMIs were included in TCR beta cDNA generated by 5'RACE template switching. TCRdb re-called the 5' RACE reads and shows each CDR3 protein once, DNA omitted. The sample table includes 350,000 to 400,000 distinct CDR3 sequences. CDR1 and CDR2 from the germline V gene are SEHNR and FQNEAQ (reference sequence). The CDR3 runs 11 residues. The sequence came from a woman between 50 and 59 years old in good health. Input material: blood T cells: a sorted CD56 or NKG2C T cell subset, CD4+ or CD8+ T cells, or bulk PBMC T cells (not recorded which). V is TRBV7-9 and J is TRBJ1-1. The CDR3 reads CASTANTEAFF.